This TCR beta chain comes out of a study of CD4+ T cells in melanoma. Study-wide points: A reported correlation linked neoantigen-specific CD4+ T cells to CD8+, macrophage and B cell function. Neoantigen-specific CD4+ T cells in melanoma reportedly had diverse differentiation states.

CDR1 is SQVTM, CDR2 ANQGSEA, per germline. The CDR3 loop spans 12 amino acids. V gave up 5 bases and J gave up 2 bases, with 9 bases separating them. This clone turned up a few times. Its antigen is still unknown. Data came from immunoSEQ multiplex PCR; TCRdb stores just in-frame clones and leaves some out. The table shows some 13,000 clones, with 60% to 75% occurring only once. The sequenced sample consisted of cells from a culture (not recorded whether cultured in vitro). This sequence was found in a human donor with melanoma. The chain employs TRBV29-1 and TRBJ2-5; tentatively, D is TRBD1 (5 bases). Written as DNA, the CDR3 is TGCAGCGTTTCCGACAGTCAAGAGACCCAGTACTTC. It encodes CSVSDSQETQYF.